This T cell receptor beta chain was identified during a study of PD-L1 blockade in urothelial cancer. Across the whole study: Investigators checked blood 3 weeks (second dose) and 6 weeks after treatment start. Counts from blood samples showed a median of 141,255 T cells.

The sample's time point: pretreatment peripheral blood. Only a few counts were recorded for this clone. The ends were cut back, 4 bases at V and 0 bases at J, with 11 bases in the middle. The CDR3 is 15 residues long. Germline lookup yields CDR1 ENHRY and CDR2 SYGVKD. The repertoire was sequenced with immunoSEQ multiplex PCR; TCRdb's copy has only in-frame clones and lacks some. The sample consists of roughly 49,000 clones, roughly 84% of them appearing once. The clonotype originates from a man between 60 and 75 years old with urothelial cancer. The sequenced sample was PBMCs, obtained around atezolizumab (anti-PD-L1) treatment. The chain uses TRBV10-3 and TRBJ2-3; D possibly corresponds to TRBD2 (6 bases). CDR3 residues: CAISGRGFSTDTQYF. CDR3 sequence (DNA): TGTGCCATCAGTGGTCGGGGGTTCAGCACAGATACGCAGTATTTT.